The sequence of this T cell receptor (beta chain) was determined in a study of OX40 agonist ivuxolimab in advanced cancers. Overall study context: Patients received the agonistic anti-OX40 (CD134) antibody ivuxolimab. Patients receiving dose escalation had hepatocellular carcinoma, melanoma, renal cell or head and neck cancer. A mean age of approximately 60 years, range about 20 to 79, was recorded, and 70% to 85% were male. Study-level results: Specificity for antigen went undetermined in the expanded peripheral T cells.

This CDR3 spans 16 amino acids. Trimming cost V 5 bases and J 0 bases; bases outside gene matches: 7. Germline CDR1 SEHNR, CDR2 FQNEAQ (reference sequence). Data came from immunoSEQ multiplex PCR; TCRdb stores just in-frame clones and leaves some out. The sample lists roughly 28,000 clones; 79% were seen once. About this clone itself: Its antigen remains unknown.

This sequence joins TRBV7-9 and TRBJ2-3; TRBD1 aligns across 8 bases. The receptor was derived from an adult with an advanced solid tumor such as melanoma, head and neck, liver or kidney cancer. The specimen comprised CD4+ or CD8+ T cells sorted from blood, sampled in a trial of the OX40 agonist ivuxolimab. The CDR3 nucleotides read TGTGCCAGCAGCCCGACAGGGGTTGGGAGCACAGATACGCAGTATTTT. The encoded protein is CASSPTGVGSTDTQYF.